This section outlines one T cell receptor beta chain sequence together with its context. As yet, its antigen is unknown. Approximately 9 milliliters was the volume of peripheral blood drawn from each donor. A second PCR of about 7 to 11 cycles used a sample-barcoded 5' primer and a J-beta primer mix. Using its own MiXCR run on the 5' RACE reads, TCRdb lists one record per CDR3 protein. The repertoire consists of hundreds of thousands of distinct CDR3 sequences, with more than 40% occurring once and the leading ten covering roughly 34%. This specimen belongs to a study of blood T cells in healthy people across ages. Broader study findings: Older age went with lower TCR beta diversity per million T cells, in a roughly linear way. Comparison with aged donors showed that long-lived donors had more naive CD4+ cells and higher diversity.

Sequencing was carried out using blood. The source is a woman in her fifties or sixties in good health.

CDR3 nucleotide sequence: TGTGCCTGGAGTGTAAGAGGTAGGGGAGGAACCTATGGCTACACCTTC. It specifies CAWSVRGRGGTYGYTF. V and J are TRBV30 and TRBJ1-2; a weak D match, TRBD1 (5 bases). This CDR3 has 16 amino acids. Germline-derived CDR1 and CDR2 are GTSNPN and SVGIG (reference sequence). The V gene lost 0 bases and the J gene lost 4 bases, with 18 bases spanning the gap.